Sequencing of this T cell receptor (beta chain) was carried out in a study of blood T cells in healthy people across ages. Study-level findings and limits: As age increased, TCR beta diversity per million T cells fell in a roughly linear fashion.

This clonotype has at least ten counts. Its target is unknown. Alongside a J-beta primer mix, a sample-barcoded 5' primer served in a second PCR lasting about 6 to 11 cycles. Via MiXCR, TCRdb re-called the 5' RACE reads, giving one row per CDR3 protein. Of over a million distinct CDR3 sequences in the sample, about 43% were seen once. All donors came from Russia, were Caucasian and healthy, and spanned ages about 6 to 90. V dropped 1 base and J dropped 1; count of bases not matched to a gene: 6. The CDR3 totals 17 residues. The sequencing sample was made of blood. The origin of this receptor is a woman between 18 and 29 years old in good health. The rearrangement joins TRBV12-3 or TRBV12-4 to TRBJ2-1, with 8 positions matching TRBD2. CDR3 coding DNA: TGTGCCAGCAGTTTAGATTCGGGGGGGGAGTCCTACAATGAGCAGTTCTTC. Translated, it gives CASSLDSGGESYNEQFF.